These T cell receptor beta chains were read from a single sample in a study of T cells in Graves' hyperthyroidism and ophthalmopathy. TCRdb re-called the multiplex PCR reads with MiXCR, one entry per CDR3 protein. The table records 150,000 to 200,000 distinct CDR3 sequences, over 8% of them present only once. The sequenced sample consisted of blood. Receptor source: a woman aged 18-30 years with Graves' hyperthyroidism that later progressed to Graves' ophthalmopathy. The CDR3 runs from the conserved cysteine through the conserved F or W. Each record gives: clone size, D gene, V gene, J gene, CDR3 protein, CDR3 DNA. The D gene is left open where the match is weak. Clone size, where shown, is once, few, many, or a class for clones that have expanded.

clone size: many; D gene: NA; V gene: TRBV20-1; J gene: TRBJ1-1; CDR3 protein: CSLRANTEAFF; CDR3 DNA: TGCAGTTTGAGGGCGAACACTGAAGCTTTCTTT
clone size: NA; D gene: NA; V gene: TRBV18; J gene: TRBJ2-6; CDR3 protein: CASSMRGSGANVLTF; CDR3 DNA: TGTGCCAGCTCAATGAGAGGGTCTGGGGCCAACGTCCTGACTTTC
clone size: many; D gene: TRBD1; V gene: TRBV20-1; J gene: TRBJ1-3; CDR3 protein: CSAASGQGQISGNTIYF; CDR3 DNA: TGCAGTGCTGCTTCTGGACAGGGACAAATCTCTGGAAACACCATATATTTT
clone size: many; D gene: NA; V gene: TRBV5-1; J gene: TRBJ2-5; CDR3 protein: CASSLRGDPQETQYF; CDR3 DNA: TGCGCCAGCAGTTTGAGGGGGGACCCCCAAGAGACCCAGTACTTC
clone size: many; D gene: NA; V gene: TRBV30; J gene: TRBJ2-7; CDR3 protein: CAWSSTPNEQYF; CDR3 DNA: TGTGCCTGGTCGTCGACTCCGAACGAGCAGTACTTC
clone size: many; D gene: TRBD1; V gene: TRBV7-9; J gene: TRBJ1-6; CDR3 protein: CASSYESGGSPLHF; CDR3 DNA: TGTGCCAGCAGCTACGAGTCAGGGGGCTCACCCCTCCACTTT
clone size: many; D gene: NA; V gene: TRBV2; J gene: TRBJ1-1; CDR3 protein: CASSVGGVGTEAFF; CDR3 DNA: TGTGCCAGCAGTGTTGGGGGGGTAGGCACTGAAGCTTTCTTT
clone size: many; D gene: TRBD1; V gene: TRBV20-1; J gene: TRBJ2-1; CDR3 protein: CSAGDRAYNEQFF; CDR3 DNA: TGCAGTGCTGGGGACAGGGCCTACAATGAGCAGTTCTTC
clone size: many; D gene: TRBD1; V gene: TRBV14; J gene: TRBJ2-3; CDR3 protein: CASSQLTGGTDTQYF; CDR3 DNA: TGTGCCAGCAGCCAACTCACAGGGGGCACAGATACGCAGTATTTT
clone size: many; D gene: NA; V gene: TRBV7-9; J gene: TRBJ1-1; CDR3 protein: CASSLQGLDTEAFF; CDR3 DNA: TGTGCCAGCAGCTTACAGGGGTTGGACACTGAAGCTTTCTTT
clone size: many; D gene: NA; V gene: TRBV10-3; J gene: TRBJ2-3; CDR3 protein: CAISATSDTQYF; CDR3 DNA: TGTGCCATCAGCGCTACTTCAGATACGCAGTATTTT
clone size: many; D gene: NA; V gene: TRBV5-1; J gene: TRBJ1-2; CDR3 protein: CASSTRTTSNYGYTF; CDR3 DNA: TGCGCCAGCAGCACCCGGACAACTTCCAACTATGGCTACACCTTC
clone size: many; D gene: NA; V gene: TRBV30; J gene: TRBJ2-7; CDR3 protein: CAWDLQGSYEQYF; CDR3 DNA: TGTGCCTGGGACCTTCAGGGGTCCTACGAGCAGTACTTC
clone size: many; D gene: NA; V gene: TRBV30; J gene: TRBJ1-1; CDR3 protein: CAWERNTEAFF; CDR3 DNA: TGTGCCTGGGAGAGGAACACTGAAGCTTTCTTT
clone size: NA; D gene: TRBD1; V gene: TRBV9; J gene: TRBJ2-1; CDR3 protein: CASSAGGNEQFF; CDR3 DNA: TGTGCCAGCAGCGCAGGGGGCAATGAGCAGTTCTTC
clone size: NA; D gene: NA; V gene: TRBV7-2; J gene: TRBJ1-1; CDR3 protein: CASSLNWHTEAFF; CDR3 DNA: TGTGCCAGCAGCCTTAACTGGCACACTGAAGCTTTCTTT
clone size: many; D gene: TRBD2; V gene: TRBV5-4; J gene: TRBJ2-5; CDR3 protein: CASSLTSGSSEETQYF; CDR3 DNA: TGTGCCAGCAGCTTGACTAGCGGGAGTAGCGAAGAGACCCAGTACTTC
clone size: few; D gene: NA; V gene: TRBV3-1; J gene: TRBJ1-4; CDR3 protein: CASSHLNEKLFF; CDR3 DNA: TGTGCCAGCAGCCACCTTAATGAAAAACTGTTTTTT
clone size: once; D gene: TRBD2; V gene: TRBV6-1; J gene: TRBJ2-1; CDR3 protein: CASSAGTSGGRGYNEQFF; CDR3 DNA: TGTGCCAGCAGTGCCGGGACTAGCGGGGGAAGGGGGTACAATGAGCAGTTCTTC
clone size: NA; D gene: NA; V gene: TRBV9; J gene: TRBJ2-1; CDR3 protein: CASSVVGGYNEQFF; CDR3 DNA: TGTGCCAGCAGCGTAGTCGGGGGATACAATGAGCAGTTCTTC
clone size: many; D gene: NA; V gene: TRBV10-3; J gene: TRBJ2-7; CDR3 protein: CAISEPDGKSSYEQYF; CDR3 DNA: TGTGCCATCAGTGAGCCGGACGGAAAGAGCTCCTACGAGCAGTACTTC
clone size: many; D gene: NA; V gene: TRBV3-1; J gene: TRBJ1-2; CDR3 protein: CASSQASYGYTF; CDR3 DNA: TGTGCCAGCAGCCAAGCCAGCTATGGCTACACCTTC
clone size: few; D gene: NA; V gene: TRBV27; J gene: TRBJ2-7; CDR3 protein: CASSDTVHYEQYF; CDR3 DNA: TGTGCCAGCAGCGACACGGTTCACTACGAGCAGTACTTC
clone size: NA; D gene: NA; V gene: TRBV28; J gene: TRBJ1-5; CDR3 protein: CASSLKSRPQHF; CDR3 DNA: TGTGCCAGCAGTTTAAAGAGTCGGCCCCAGCATTTT
clone size: many; D gene: NA; V gene: TRBV6-1; J gene: TRBJ1-5; CDR3 protein: CASRTGNQPQHF; CDR3 DNA: TGTGCCAGCAGGACAGGCAATCAGCCCCAGCATTTT
clone size: many; D gene: NA; V gene: TRBV7-9; J gene: TRBJ2-7; CDR3 protein: CASSRVQQGLEQYF; CDR3 DNA: TGTGCCAGCAGCCGAGTCCAACAGGGACTCGAGCAGTACTTC
clone size: many; D gene: NA; V gene: TRBV12-3/TRBV12-4; J gene: TRBJ1-6; CDR3 protein: CATKDSVNSPLHF; CDR3 DNA: TGTGCCACCAAGGACAGTGTAAATTCACCCCTCCACTTT
clone size: many; D gene: NA; V gene: TRBV20-1; J gene: TRBJ2-5; CDR3 protein: CSATKVQETQYF; CDR3 DNA: TGCAGTGCCACTAAAGTCCAAGAGACCCAGTACTTC
clone size: many; D gene: NA; V gene: TRBV7-9; J gene: TRBJ2-5; CDR3 protein: CASTFSHGPQETQYF; CDR3 DNA: TGTGCCAGCACCTTTTCCCACGGACCCCAAGAGACCCAGTACTTC
clone size: many; D gene: NA; V gene: TRBV6-1; J gene: TRBJ2-7; CDR3 protein: CASSSYRAKDEQYF; CDR3 DNA: TGTGCCAGCAGTTCATACAGGGCGAAGGACGAGCAGTACTTC
clone size: many; D gene: NA; V gene: TRBV7-3; J gene: TRBJ2-1; CDR3 protein: CASSLSDDNEQFF; CDR3 DNA: TGTGCCAGCAGCTTAAGTGACGACAATGAGCAGTTCTTC
clone size: many; D gene: TRBD1; V gene: TRBV27; J gene: TRBJ2-1; CDR3 protein: CASSLSTGEEQFF; CDR3 DNA: TGTGCCAGCAGTTTATCCACAGGGGAAGAGCAGTTCTTC
clone size: many; D gene: NA; V gene: TRBV20-1; J gene: TRBJ1-3; CDR3 protein: CSARVLRRRSQHLDTIYF; CDR3 DNA: TGCAGTGCTAGAGTCCTGAGACGGAGGTCGCAGCATCTGGACACCATATATTTT
clone size: many; D gene: TRBD1; V gene: TRBV12-3/TRBV12-4; J gene: TRBJ1-1; CDR3 protein: CASSTNLGDRSRTEAFF; CDR3 DNA: TGTGCCAGCAGTACAAATTTGGGGGACAGAAGCCGCACTGAAGCTTTCTTT
clone size: many; D gene: TRBD2; V gene: TRBV6-2/TRBV6-3; J gene: TRBJ2-1; CDR3 protein: CASSYSTVSSGVTYNEQFF; CDR3 DNA: TGTGCCAGCAGTTACTCCACAGTTAGTAGCGGGGTCACCTACAATGAGCAGTTCTTC
clone size: many; D gene: NA; V gene: TRBV15; J gene: TRBJ2-1; CDR3 protein: CATSRDPEDQQFF; CDR3 DNA: TGTGCCACCAGCAGAGATCCGGAGGACCAACAGTTCTTC
clone size: few; D gene: TRBD1; V gene: TRBV20-1; J gene: TRBJ1-4; CDR3 protein: CSARAPGQGTEKLFF; CDR3 DNA: TGCAGTGCTAGAGCCCCAGGACAGGGAACTGAAAAACTGTTTTTT
clone size: medium-sized; D gene: NA; V gene: TRBV19; J gene: TRBJ2-2; CDR3 protein: CASSPRSQGYTGELFF; CDR3 DNA: TGTGCCAGTAGTCCCCGTTCCCAGGGGTACACCGGGGAGCTGTTTTTT
clone size: NA; D gene: NA; V gene: TRBV19; J gene: TRBJ1-5; CDR3 protein: CASSINSGNQPQHF; CDR3 DNA: TGTGCCAGTAGTATCAACAGTGGCAATCAGCCCCAGCATTTT
clone size: many; D gene: NA; V gene: TRBV12-3/TRBV12-4; J gene: TRBJ2-2; CDR3 protein: CASSPATGNTGELFF; CDR3 DNA: TGTGCCAGCAGCCCAGCGACAGGGAACACCGGGGAGCTGTTTTTT
clone size: NA; D gene: NA; V gene: TRBV19; J gene: TRBJ1-5; CDR3 protein: CASSIEGAWQPQHF; CDR3 DNA: TGTGCCAGTAGTATAGAGGGGGCTTGGCAGCCCCAGCATTTT
clone size: many; D gene: TRBD1; V gene: TRBV7-8; J gene: TRBJ2-7; CDR3 protein: CASSIRQGTSYEQYF; CDR3 DNA: TGTGCCAGCAGCATCCGACAGGGGACATCCTACGAGCAGTACTTC
clone size: many; D gene: NA; V gene: TRBV12-3/TRBV12-4; J gene: TRBJ2-5; CDR3 protein: CASSFVGSETQYF; CDR3 DNA: TGTGCCAGCAGTTTCGTTGGCAGTGAGACCCAGTACTTC
clone size: many; D gene: NA; V gene: TRBV6-2/TRBV6-3; J gene: TRBJ1-2; CDR3 protein: CASSYGSYGYTF; CDR3 DNA: TGTGCCAGCAGTTATGGTAGTTATGGCTACACCTTC
clone size: many; D gene: TRBD1; V gene: TRBV20-1; J gene: TRBJ2-1; CDR3 protein: CSARIFGQGAGGEQFF; CDR3 DNA: TGCAGTGCTAGAATATTTGGACAGGGGGCAGGCGGTGAGCAGTTCTTC
clone size: many; D gene: TRBD1; V gene: TRBV27; J gene: TRBJ1-1; CDR3 protein: CASSFQPGTGFQNTEAFF; CDR3 DNA: TGTGCCAGCAGTTTCCAACCCGGGACAGGGTTCCAAAACACTGAAGCTTTCTTT